The rows below give T cell receptor beta chains drawn from one sample of a study of cytomegalovirus exposure and HLA in healthy donors. TCRdb's copy holds only in-frame clones and misses some; the assay was immunoSEQ multiplex PCR. The sample consists of approximately 100,000 clones, about 75% of them appearing once. The sample comprised PBMCs. The receptors were gathered from a male donor in good health and CMV-seropositive. Each CDR3 is given with its conserved first and last residue. D genes are given only for firm matches. Not every row has a clone size; where given, it reads once, few, many or a size class.

D	J	size	V	CDR3	DNA
TRBD1	TRBJ2-6	NA	TRBV11-3	CASSPRGQGASGANVLTF	TGTGCCAGCAGCCCAAGGGGACAGGGGGCGTCTGGGGCCAACGTCCTGACTTTC
NA	TRBJ2-1	few	TRBV28	CASRGGIEQFF	TGTGCCAGCAGGGGCGGGATTGAGCAGTTCTTC
NA	TRBJ2-5	NA	TRBV9	CASSPRGSKETQYF	TGTGCCAGCAGCCCCAGGGGATCCAAAGAGACCCAGTACTTC
TRBD1	TRBJ1-5	NA	TRBV2	CASSPERWTGVVGNQPQHF	TGTGCCAGCAGCCCCGAGAGGTGGACAGGGGTTGTTGGCAATCAGCCCCAGCATTTT
NA	TRBJ2-1	NA	TRBV9	CASSVRGPGASYNEQFF	TGTGCCAGCAGCGTGAGGGGTCCGGGAGCGTCTTACAATGAGCAGTTCTTC
TRBD2	TRBJ2-7	NA	TRBV7-2	CASSLGLAGDPYEQYF	TGTGCCAGCAGCTTAGGGCTAGCGGGGGACCCCTACGAGCAGTACTTC
NA	TRBJ1-4	NA	TRBV15	CATSREGAGDEKLFF	TGTGCCACCAGCAGAGAAGGGGCGGGGGATGAAAAACTGTTTTTT
TRBD1	TRBJ1-5	few	TRBV6-6	CASWQRDSQSNQPQHF	TGTGCCAGCTGGCAAAGGGACAGCCAGAGCAATCAGCCCCAGCATTTT
NA	TRBJ1-5	NA	TRBV7-3	CASSLLGGNQPQHF	TGTGCCAGCAGCCTCCTCGGGGGAAATCAGCCCCAGCATTTT
NA	TRBJ2-1	NA	TRBV14	CASSPTGARRLAGYNEQFF	TGTGCCAGCAGCCCTACAGGGGCGAGGAGGCTAGCGGGTTACAATGAGCAGTTCTTC
TRBD1	TRBJ2-7	NA	TRBV14	CASSQPGQARYEQYF	TGTGCCAGCAGCCAACCGGGACAGGCTCGTTACGAGCAGTACTTC
NA	TRBJ1-2	NA	TRBV7-2	CASSSSISGYTF	TGTGCCAGCAGCTCGTCAATTAGCGGCTACACCTTC
TRBD2	TRBJ2-7	once	TRBV7-9	CARWTSGTTRYEQYF	TGTGCCAGATGGACTAGCGGGACGACGAGATACGAGCAGTACTTC
NA	TRBJ2-7	few	TRBV5-6	CASSLGTTRSYEQYF	TGTGCCAGCAGCTTGGGGACAACAAGATCCTACGAGCAGTACTTC
TRBD1	TRBJ2-7	NA	TRBV5-1	CASSLARGQGAYEQYF	TGCGCCAGCAGCTTGGCGAGGGGACAGGGGGCATACGAGCAGTACTTC
TRBD2	TRBJ2-5	NA	TRBV29-1	CSVEHPGGFETQYF	TGCAGCGTTGAACACCCGGGAGGGTTCGAGACCCAGTACTTC